This note documents a single T cell receptor (beta chain) sequence. The antigen remains unidentified. The V gene lost 2 bases and the J gene lost 2 bases, with 14 bases spanning the gap. This CDR3 is 16 amino acids long. Germline-derived CDR1 and CDR2 are SGHKS and YYEKEE (reference sequence). This sample was included in a study of T cells in localized non-small cell lung cancer. The assay was immunoSEQ multiplex PCR, and TCRdb's table has in-frame clones only and misses some. The sample has roughly 58,000 clones, more than 80% seen once; the top ten hold just over 4.5%. Broader study findings: Sequencing involved a lone tumor region, leaving heterogeneity possible.

This receptor was identified in a man between 40 and 70 years old with stage II lung adenocarcinoma. The sequencing here drew on PBMCs, taken before any cancer treatment. J is TRBJ1-5 and V is TRBV5-5, with D perhaps matching TRBD1 (5 bases). This chain's CDR3 is CASSLLQGLGNQPQHF. CDR3 DNA sequence: TGTGCCAGCAGCTTACTTCAGGGTTTGGGCAATCAGCCCCAGCATTTT.